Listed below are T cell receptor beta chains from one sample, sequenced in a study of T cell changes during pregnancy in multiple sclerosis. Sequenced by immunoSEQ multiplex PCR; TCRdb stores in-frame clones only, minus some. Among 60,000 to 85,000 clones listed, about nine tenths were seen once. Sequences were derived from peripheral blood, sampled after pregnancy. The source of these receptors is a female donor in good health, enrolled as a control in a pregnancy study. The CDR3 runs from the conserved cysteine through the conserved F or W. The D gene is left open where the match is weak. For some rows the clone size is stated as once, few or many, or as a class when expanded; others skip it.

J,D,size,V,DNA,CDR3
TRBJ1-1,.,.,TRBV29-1,TGCAGCGTTAACCCGAGAACCACGAACACTGAAGCTTTCTTT,CSVNPRTTNTEAFF
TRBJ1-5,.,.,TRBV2,TGTGCCAGCTCAAGGGGACAAGGTCAGCCCCAGCATTTT,CASSRGQGQPQHF
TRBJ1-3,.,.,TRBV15,TGTGCCACCAGCAGAGATAAAGGGAGCTCTGGAAACACCATATATTTT,CATSRDKGSSGNTIYF
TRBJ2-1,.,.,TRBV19,TGTGCCAGTAGTCCCCAGGGGGGAGTGGGGAATGAGCAGTTCTTC,CASSPQGGVGNEQFF
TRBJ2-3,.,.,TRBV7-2,TGTGCCAGCAGCTTAGCGACTGGGAGCGGTACAGATACGCAGTATTTT,CASSLATGSGTDTQYF
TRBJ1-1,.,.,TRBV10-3,TGTGCCATCAGTGCCCAGGGCCTGAACACTGAAGCTTTCTTT,CAISAQGLNTEAFF
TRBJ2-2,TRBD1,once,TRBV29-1,TGCAGCCTGGCAGGGGGCACCGGGGAGCTGTTTTTT,CSLAGGTGELFF
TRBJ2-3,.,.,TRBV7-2,TGTGCCAGCAGCTCCTTCACAGATACGCAGTATTTT,CASSSFTDTQYF
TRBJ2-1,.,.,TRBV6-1,TGTGCCAGCAGTGACTCGGACTTTACCTACAATGAGCAGTTCTTC,CASSDSDFTYNEQFF
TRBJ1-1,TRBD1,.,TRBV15,TGTGCCACCAGCAGAGAGGAGCTCCTGACAGGGCGGCCTGAAGCTTTCTTT,CATSREELLTGRPEAFF
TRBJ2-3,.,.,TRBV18,TGTGCCAGCTCACCACTTCCAGTGAGGGCAGATACGCAGTATTTT,CASSPLPVRADTQYF
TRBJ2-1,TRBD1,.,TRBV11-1,TGTGCCAGCAGCAGTACAGGGGGCTCCTACAATGAGCAGTTCTTC,CASSSTGGSYNEQFF
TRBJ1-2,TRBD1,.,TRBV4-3,TGCGCCAGCAGCCAAGAACGAGGACAGGGCAACTATGGCTACACCTTC,CASSQERGQGNYGYTF
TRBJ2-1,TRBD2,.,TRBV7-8,TGTGCCAGCAGCCTTCTCGGTAGCGGGAGTATCCATGAGCAGTTCTTC,CASSLLGSGSIHEQFF
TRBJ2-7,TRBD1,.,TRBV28,TGTGCCAGCAGTAACAGGGGTGAAGAGCAGTACTTC,CASSNRGEEQYF
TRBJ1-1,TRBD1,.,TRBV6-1,TGTGCCAGCAGTCACCGACCGACAGGGCTGACTGAAGCTTTCTTT,CASSHRPTGLTEAFF
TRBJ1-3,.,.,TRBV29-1,TGCAGCGTTGAAGATTGGCAGGCTGGAAACACCATATATTTT,CSVEDWQAGNTIYF
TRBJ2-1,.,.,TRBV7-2,TGTGCCAGCACCCTACTCCTAAGCGGCAGGGGCAATGAGCAGTTCTTC,CASTLLLSGRGNEQFF
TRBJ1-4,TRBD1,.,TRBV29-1,TGCAGCGTTGAAGCCAACGGACAGGGGGGAAAACTGTTTTTT,CSVEANGQGGKLFF
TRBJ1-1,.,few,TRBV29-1,TGCAGCGTTGAAAGGAAGGAGGGGACTGAAGCTTTCTTT,CSVERKEGTEAFF
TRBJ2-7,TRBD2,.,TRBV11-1,TGTGCCAGCAGCAAAACTAGCGGGGGGTTCTACGAGCAGTACTTC,CASSKTSGGFYEQYF
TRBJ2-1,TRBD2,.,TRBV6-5,TGTGCCAGCAGACTCGCGGGACTATCGAGTAATGAGCAGTTCTTC,CASRLAGLSSNEQFF
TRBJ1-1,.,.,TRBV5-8,TGTGCCAGCAGACTCCGACTAGCTGAAGCTTTCTTT,CASRLRLAEAFF
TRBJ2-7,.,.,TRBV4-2,TGTGCCAGCAGCCAAGAGTCGACTAGCTCCTACGAGCAGTACTTC,CASSQESTSSYEQYF
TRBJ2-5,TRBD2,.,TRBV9,TGTGCCAGCAGCATGGGGACTAGGCAAGAGACCCAGTACTTC,CASSMGTRQETQYF
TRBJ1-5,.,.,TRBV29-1,TGCAGCGTGCTAGACAGTTTCAATCAGCCCCAGCATTTT,CSVLDSFNQPQHF
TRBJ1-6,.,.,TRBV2,TGTGCCAGCAGTGATTTAGGGGGTCGGATGAGTTCACCCCTCCACTTT,CASSDLGGRMSSPLHF
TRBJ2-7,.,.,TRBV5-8,TGTGCCAGCAGCTTAGGGGACTCCCGAACCTACGAGCAGTACTTC,CASSLGDSRTYEQYF
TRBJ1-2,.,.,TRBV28,TGTGCCAGCAGACAGGCCCGGTATGGCTACACCTTC,CASRQARYGYTF
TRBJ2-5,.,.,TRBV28,TGTGCCAGCAGTTTAGTGAGGCAGAAAGAGACCCAGTACTTC,CASSLVRQKETQYF
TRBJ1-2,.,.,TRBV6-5,TGTGCCAGCAGTTACTCGATAACGCAGGGGAGGGATGGCTACACCTTC,CASSYSITQGRDGYTF
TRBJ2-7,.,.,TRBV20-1,TGCAGTGCTAGACCAAACTACGAGCAGTACTTC,CSARPNYEQYF
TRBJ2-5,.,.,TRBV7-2,TGTGCCAGCAGCTTAATCGGAGAGACCCAGTACTTC,CASSLIGETQYF
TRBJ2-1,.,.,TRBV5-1,TGCGCCAGCAGCCCGGCGGTCGGGTCTGAGCAGTTCTTC,CASSPAVGSEQFF
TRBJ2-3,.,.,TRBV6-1,TGTGCCAGCAGGGAGACAGGACCCACAGATACGCAGTATTTT,CASRETGPTDTQYF
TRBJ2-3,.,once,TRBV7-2,TGTGCCAGCAGCTTAAGGTCTAGCGTTACAGATACGCAGTATTTT,CASSLRSSVTDTQYF
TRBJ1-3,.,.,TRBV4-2,TGTGCCAGCAGCCAAGAAAGAGCAAACACCATATATTTT,CASSQERANTIYF
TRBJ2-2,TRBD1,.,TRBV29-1,TGCAGCGCGAGGGGGCAAGTCGGGGAGCTGTTTTTT,CSARGQVGELFF
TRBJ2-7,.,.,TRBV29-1,TGCAGCGGAGGAGAGGCCTACGAGCAGTACTTC,CSGGEAYEQYF
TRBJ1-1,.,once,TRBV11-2,TGTGCCAGCAGTCTCCAGGGCGACGGGTTTTCTGAAGCTTTCTTT,CASSLQGDGFSEAFF
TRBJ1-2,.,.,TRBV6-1,TGTGCCAGCAGCCAGGGGAACTATGGCTACACCTTC,CASSQGNYGYTF
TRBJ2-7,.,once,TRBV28,TGTGCCAGCCGCTCCGGACAGTACGAGCAGTACTTC,CASRSGQYEQYF
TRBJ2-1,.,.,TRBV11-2,TGTGCCAGCAGCCGCGCCGGGACACAAAATGAGCAGTTCTTC,CASSRAGTQNEQFF
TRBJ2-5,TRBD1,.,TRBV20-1,TGCAGTGCTGGGACAGTTGAGACCCAGTACTTC,CSAGTVETQYF
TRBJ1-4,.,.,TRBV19,TGTGCCAGTAGTATCAGAATCGGGGAAAAACTGTTTTTT,CASSIRIGEKLFF
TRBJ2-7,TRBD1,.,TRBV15,TGTGCCACCAGCGTCAGACAGGGGGCGACCTACGAGCAGTACTTC,CATSVRQGATYEQYF
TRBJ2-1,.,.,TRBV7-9,TGTGCCAGCAGCTTAGGGTTACAAAACAATGAGCAGTTCTTC,CASSLGLQNNEQFF
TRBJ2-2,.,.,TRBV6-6,TGTGCCAGCAGTCGAACCCAGAGGACCGGGGAGCTGTTTTTT,CASSRTQRTGELFF
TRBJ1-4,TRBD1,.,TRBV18,TGTGCCAGCTCACCGGGACAGGCTAATGAAAAACTGTTTTTT,CASSPGQANEKLFF
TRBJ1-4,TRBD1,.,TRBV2,TGTGCCAAACAGGGGCCTAATGAAAAACTGTTTTTT,CAKQGPNEKLFF